These 9 T cell receptor beta chains were sequenced from one sample in a study of T-cell reconstitution after alpha-beta-depleted transplantation in children. Unique molecular identifiers were incorporated during preparation of the TCRbeta library. TCRdb ran MiXCR on the PCR reads and lists one entry per CDR3 protein. Of approximately 91,000 distinct CDR3 sequences listed, 6.5% to 8.5% are singletons. The sequences come from PBMCs from the stem cell graft donor, collected from the stem cell graft. These receptors originate from a human donor who donated a stem cell graft to a child with congenital amegakaryocytic thrombocytopenia.

This clonotype was seen at least ten times. The chain joins TRBV10-3 to TRBJ2-3; tentative D call: TRBD2 (5 bases). CDR1 and CDR2 from the germline V gene are ENHRY and SYGVKD. V lost 3 bases and J 0 bases, leaving 7 bases between the germline ends. This CDR3 spans 14 amino acids. CDR3 protein: CAISELVSTDTQYF. CDR3 in DNA: TGTGCCATCAGTGAACTAGTCAGCACAGATACGCAGTATTTT.

This clonotype came up many times. The chain has TRBV7-3 and TRBJ2-1; TRBD2 aligns across 8 bases. Trimming at V came to 5 bases and at J to 6 bases, leaving 9 bases not matched to a gene. CDR3 length: 15 amino acids. Per the germline V gene, CDR1 is SGHTA and CDR2 is FQGTGA. CDR3 in amino acids: CASSAELAGCNEQFF. For the CDR3, the DNA is TGTGCCAGCAGCGCGGAGCTAGCGGGTTGCAATGAGCAGTTCTTC.

The CDR3 spells CASSKGWQPQHF. The CDR3 region has the DNA TGTGCCAGCTCGAAGGGGTGGCAGCCCCAGCATTTT. The chain employs TRBV28 and TRBJ1-5; tentatively, D is TRBD1 (5 bases). The CDR3 is 12 residues long. V lost 8 bases and J 7 bases, leaving 12 bases between the germline ends. Germline CDR1 reads MDHEN; CDR2 reads SYDVKM.

This clonotype was counted ten times or more. In DNA, the CDR3 is TGCAGCACCCTTGGTCAGGGAACGAACACTGAAGCTTTCTTT. The encoded protein is CSTLGQGTNTEAFF. The chain recombines TRBV29-1 with TRBJ1-1, with D perhaps matching TRBD1 (5 bases). This CDR3 is 14 amino acids long. Trimming took off 8 bases at V and 1 base at J, with 17 bases between the two ends. The germline V gene has CDR1 SQVTM and CDR2 ANQGSEA.

The chain has TRBV3-1 and TRBJ1-6, with D possibly TRBD1 on 6 matching bases. The CDR3 has 18 amino acids. Per the germline V gene, CDR1 is LGHDT and CDR2 is YNNKEL (reference sequence). The V end was cut by 0 bases, the J end by 3 bases, with 15 bases between. The CDR3 nucleotides read TGTGCCAGCAGCCAAGAAGGGGGGGGACCCCACTATAATTCACCCCTCCACTTT. Amino acids: CASSQEGGGPHYNSPLHF.

This clonotype was detected many times. This sequence joins TRBV28 and TRBJ2-5; 7 positions agree with TRBD2. After removal of 2 bases from V and 6 bases from J, the junction contained 6 bases not matched to a gene. The CDR3 loop spans 14 amino acids. In germline, CDR1 is MDHEN, CDR2 SYDVKM. In nucleotides, the CDR3 is TGTGCCAGCAGTTTACTACTAGCGAAAAAGACCCAGTACTTC. Translation: CASSLLLAKKTQYF.

This clonotype was recorded many times. The genes are TRBV2 and TRBJ1-1, with 9 bases identical to TRBD1. Germline loops: CDR1 SNHLY, CDR2 FYNNEI. V was pared by 3 bases and J by 0 bases, with 2 bases of the junction left unmatched. This CDR3 contains 15 residues. The CDR3, as DNA: TGTGCCAGCAGTGACCGACAGGGGGTGAACACTGAAGCTTTCTTT. This encodes CASSDRQGVNTEAFF.

This clonotype was seen at least ten times. The chain combines TRBV28 with TRBJ2-5, with D tentatively TRBD1 (6 bases). The germline V and J ends were trimmed by 2 bases and 4 bases, with 23 bases remaining between them. The CDR3 loop spans 18 amino acids. Germline CDR1 MDHEN, CDR2 SYDVKM. CDR3: CASSLIRVGQGRRETQYF. The CDR3 region has the DNA TGTGCCAGCAGTTTAATCCGTGTGGGCCAGGGGCGGAGAGAGACCCAGTACTTC. Using reference TRBV28 and TRBJ2-5 for the parts outside the CDR3, the full variable domain is DVKVTQSSRYLVKRTGEKVFLECVQDMDHENMFWYRQDPGLGLRLIYFSYDVKMKEKGDIPEGYSVSREKKERFSLILESASTNQTSMYLCASSLIRVGQGRRETQYFGPGTRLLVL.

This clonotype came up many times. The chain recombines TRBV9 with TRBJ1-1; tentatively, D is TRBD1 (5 bases). The germline V and J ends were trimmed by 2 bases and 7 bases, with 12 bases remaining between them. Germline CDR1 SGDLS, CDR2 YYNGEE. This CDR3 has 13 residues. The CDR3 reads CASSVDQGIEAFF. The DNA for the CDR3 is TGTGCCAGCAGCGTCGACCAGGGAATTGAAGCTTTCTTT.